A selection of T cell receptor beta chains follows, all from one sample in a study of blood T cell repertoires in COVID-19. Assay used: immunoSEQ multiplex PCR; TCRdb lists only in-frame clones, some missing. The sample carries a few hundred thousand clones, roughly 84% recorded once. Material: peripheral blood. These receptor sequences come from a man between 35 and 55 years old who had recovered from COVID-19. Each CDR3 is given with its conserved first and last residue. The D gene is left open where the match is weak. Rows give clone size only sometimes, using once, few, many, or a class for an expanded clone.

v_call,j_call,clone_size,d_call,cdr3_aa,cdr3_nt
TRBV24-1,TRBJ1-5,NA,NA,CATSGDQVQPQHF,TGTGCCACCAGTGGCGACCAGGTACAGCCCCAGCATTTT
TRBV2,TRBJ2-7,NA,TRBD1,CAGTDRGGEQYF,TGTGCCGGTACGGACAGGGGTGGCGAGCAGTACTTC
TRBV6-2/TRBV6-3,TRBJ1-1,NA,NA,CASSPLRRPGTEAFF,TGTGCCAGCAGTCCACTCAGAAGGCCGGGCACTGAAGCTTTCTTT
TRBV6-2/TRBV6-3,TRBJ2-5,NA,NA,CASSFDSEVPQYF,TGTGCCAGCAGTTTCGATTCGGAGGTCCCCCAGTACTTC
TRBV2,TRBJ2-7,many,TRBD1,CASSERVPGQGAHEQYF,TGTGCCAGCAGTGAACGGGTACCGGGACAGGGGGCCCACGAGCAGTACTTC
TRBV6-5,TRBJ2-5,NA,NA,CASSRLPAETQYF,TGTGCCAGCAGCCGACTCCCTGCGGAGACCCAGTACTTC
TRBV7-9,TRBJ2-5,once,NA,CASSLVSQETQYF,TGTGCCAGCAGCTTAGTGAGCCAAGAGACCCAGTACTTC
TRBV28,TRBJ1-2,NA,TRBD1,CASSYPRTGTDGYTF,TGTGCCAGCAGTTACCCCCGGACAGGGACTGACGGCTACACCTTC
TRBV5-1,TRBJ1-1,NA,NA,CASQTASNTEAFF,TGCGCCAGTCAGACAGCCTCGAACACTGAAGCTTTCTTT
TRBV7-9,TRBJ2-3,NA,NA,CASNEPGGTDTQYF,TGTGCCAGCAATGAACCCGGGGGCACAGATACGCAGTATTTT
TRBV10-3,TRBJ2-1,NA,TRBD2,CAISPTSGNNEQFF,TGTGCCATCAGCCCTACTAGCGGAAACAATGAGCAGTTCTTC
TRBV9,TRBJ1-1,NA,NA,CASSVVEKTGRGTEAFF,TGTGCCAGCAGCGTAGTAGAGAAGACAGGTCGTGGCACTGAAGCTTTCTTT
TRBV5-6,TRBJ2-7,NA,TRBD2,CASSSETGLIYEQYF,TGTGCCAGCAGCTCTGAAACGGGACTAATCTACGAGCAGTACTTC
TRBV29-1,TRBJ2-7,NA,TRBD1,CSVDRGPYEQYF,TGCAGCGTGGACAGGGGACCCTACGAGCAGTACTTC